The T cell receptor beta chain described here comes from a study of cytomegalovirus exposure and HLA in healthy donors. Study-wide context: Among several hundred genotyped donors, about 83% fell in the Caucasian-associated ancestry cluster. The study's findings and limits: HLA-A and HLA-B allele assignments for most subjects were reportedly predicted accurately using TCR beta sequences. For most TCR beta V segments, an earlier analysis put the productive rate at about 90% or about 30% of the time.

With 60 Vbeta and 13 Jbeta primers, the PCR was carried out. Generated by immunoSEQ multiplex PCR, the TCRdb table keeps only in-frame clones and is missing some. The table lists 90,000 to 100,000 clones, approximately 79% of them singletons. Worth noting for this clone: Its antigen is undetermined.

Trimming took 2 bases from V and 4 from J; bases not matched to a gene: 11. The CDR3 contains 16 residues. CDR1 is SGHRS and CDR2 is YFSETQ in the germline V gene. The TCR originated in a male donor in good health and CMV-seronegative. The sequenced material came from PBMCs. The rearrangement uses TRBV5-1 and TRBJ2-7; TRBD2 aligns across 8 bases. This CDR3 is CASSFSGGVFRYEQYF. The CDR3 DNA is TGCGCCAGCAGCTTCTCCGGGGGGGTGTTCAGATACGAGCAGTACTTC.